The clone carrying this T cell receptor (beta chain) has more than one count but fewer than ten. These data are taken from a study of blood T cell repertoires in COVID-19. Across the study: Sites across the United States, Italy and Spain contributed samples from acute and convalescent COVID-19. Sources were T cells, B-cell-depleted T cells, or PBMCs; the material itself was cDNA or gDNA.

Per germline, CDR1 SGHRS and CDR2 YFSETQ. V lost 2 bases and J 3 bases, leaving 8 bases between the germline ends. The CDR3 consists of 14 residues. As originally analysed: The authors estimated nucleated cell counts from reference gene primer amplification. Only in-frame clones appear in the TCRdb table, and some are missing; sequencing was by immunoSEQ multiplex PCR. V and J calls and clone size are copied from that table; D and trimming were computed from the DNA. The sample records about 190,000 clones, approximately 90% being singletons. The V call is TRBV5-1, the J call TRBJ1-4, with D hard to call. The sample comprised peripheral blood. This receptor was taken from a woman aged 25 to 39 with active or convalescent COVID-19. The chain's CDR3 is CASSFDTPNEKLFF. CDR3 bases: TGCGCCAGCAGCTTTGACACCCCTAATGAAAAACTGTTTTTT.